A single sample gave rise to the 27 T cell receptor beta chains below, sequenced in a study of Ad26.COV2.S vaccination and SARS-CoV-2 variants. Documented treatment: roughly 18 received Ad26.COV2.S at low or high dose, single or two shots; several received placebo; per-sample allocation not given. Samples were taken on day 63 after the first vaccine or placebo injection. Clones were sequenced by immunoSEQ multiplex PCR, and TCRdb holds only the in-frame ones, with some missing. The table lists about 440,000 clones, less than 95% of them singletons, with approximately 4.3% in the top ten. The sequencing here drew on peripheral blood, taken in a trial of Ad26.COV2.S vaccine versus placebo. The receptors were sampled from a person between 18 and 65 years old who received the Ad26.COV2.S COVID-19 vaccine or a placebo.

With regard to this clone: This may stem from a read error, because a much larger clone lies one nucleotide away. At the DNA level, this CDR3 is encoded by other sequences in the same sample as well. Here the CDR3 reads CASSLGDTQYF. CDR3 in DNA: TGTGCCAGCAGCTTAGGAGATACGCAGTATTTT. V is TRBV11-2 and J is TRBJ2-3, with no clear D. Germline V gene sequence: CDR1 SGHAT, CDR2 FQNNGV. V was pared by 1 base and J by 5 bases, with 1 base between. The CDR3 runs to 11 residues.

The chain joins TRBV3-1 (or the pseudogene TRBV3-2) to TRBJ2-5, with no clear D. Germline V lookup: CDR1 LGHDT, CDR2 YNNKEL (reference sequence). The length of the CDR3 is 15 residues. V shed 2 bases and J shed 2 bases, with 12 bases lying between them. CDR3 loop: CASSQRRGRQETQYF. CDR3 bases: TGTGCCAGCAGCCAACGTCGTGGACGGCAAGAGACCCAGTACTTC.

Comment on this clone: A much larger clonotype is one base distant, so this may be a read error. The J gene is TRBJ2-2, the V gene TRBV6-4, with 7 nucleotides matching TRBD2. The germline V gene has CDR1 MRHNA and CDR2 SNTAGT. The CDR3 covers 14 residues. The ends lost 2 bases at V and 3 bases at J; junction bases unmatched: 0. In nucleotides, the CDR3 is TGTGCCAGCAGTGACGGGGGGGACACCGGGGAGCTGTTTTTT. Its protein is CASSDGGDTGELFF.

The rearrangement uses TRBV3-1 (or the pseudogene TRBV3-2) and TRBJ1-1; D is perhaps TRBD1 (5 bases). Germline V CDR1 and CDR2: LGHDT, YNNKEL (reference sequence). Trimming took 4 bases from V and 4 from J, leaving 13 bases between them. The CDR3 is 14 amino acids. The CDR3 loop is CASSLQVGVTEAFF. CDR3 coding DNA: TGTGCCAGCAGCCTCCAAGTGGGGGTCACTGAAGCTTTCTTT.

This rearrangement joins TRBV6-2 or TRBV6-3 to TRBJ2-1, with TRBD2 matching over 10 bases. With V trimmed by 4 bases and J by 6 bases, 3 bases remained unmatched. The CDR3 is 14 residues long. The V gene's germline CDR1 is MNHEY and CDR2 SVGEGT. CDR3 sequence: CASSSSGSRNEQFF. The CDR3 DNA reads TGTGCCAGCAGTTCTAGCGGGAGCCGCAATGAGCAGTTCTTC.

V usage is TRBV5-4 and J usage is TRBJ2-1, with TRBD2 identical over 8 bases. Trimming at V came to 4 bases and at J to 7 bases, leaving 13 bases not matched to a gene. This CDR3 has 16 residues. Germline-derived CDR1 and CDR2 are SGHNT and YYREEE (reference sequence). CDR3 nucleotides: TGTGCCAGCAGCCTCGGTAGGGTAGCGGGGAGGAATGAGCAGTTCTTC. It specifies CASSLGRVAGRNEQFF.

Written as DNA, the CDR3 is TGCAGCGTTGAGGTCAGGGGAAAGTACGAGCAGTACTTC. Its protein is CSVEVRGKYEQYF. The V call is TRBV29-1, the J call TRBJ2-7, with D perhaps matching TRBD1 (6 bases). CDR3 size: 13 residues. The germline CDR1 and CDR2 sequences are SQVTM and ANQGSEA. The V end lost 3 bases, the J end lost 4 bases, and 13 bases lay between the germline ends.

The chain employs TRBV7-9 and TRBJ1-4; 9 nucleotides line up with TRBD1. There are 17 residues in the CDR3. V dropped 3 bases and J dropped 4; count of bases not matched to a gene: 9. Germline V gives CDR1 SEHNR, CDR2 FQNEAQ (reference sequence). The CDR3 region has the DNA TGTGCCAGCAGCTTTCAGGGGGACAGGGACAATAATGAAAAACTGTTTTTT. Translation gives CASSFQGDRDNNEKLFF. The full variable domain, with the rest looked up from reference TRBV7-9 and TRBJ1-4, is DTGVSQNPRHKITKRGQNVTFRCDPISEHNRLYWYRQTLGQGPEFLTYFQNEAQLEKSRLLSDRFSAERPKGSFSTLEIQRTEQGDSAMYLCASSFQGDRDNNEKLFFGSGTQLSVL.

This rearrangement joins TRBV10-3 to TRBJ2-7; D call uncertain. Germline values: CDR1 ENHRY, CDR2 SYGVKD. Trimming pared 10 bases from V and 2 bases from J, leaving 12 bases between. The CDR3 loop spans 12 amino acids. The chain's CDR3 is CATGDGPYEQYF. DNA of the CDR3: TGTGCCACCGGCGACGGACCCTACGAGCAGTACTTC.

The chain is built from TRBV11-3 and TRBJ2-3; 8 nucleotides line up with TRBD2. V was pared by 1 base and J by 4 bases, with 7 bases of the junction left unmatched. The CDR3 consists of 16 residues. The V gene's germline CDR1 is SGHNT and CDR2 YENEEA. The CDR3 DNA follows: TGTGCCAGCAGCTTAGGAGCGGGAGAAGGCCCAGATACGCAGTATTTT. This gives the protein CASSLGAGEGPDTQYF. Variable domain in full (rest from reference TRBV11-3 and TRBJ2-3): EAGVVQSPRYKIIEKKQPVAFWCNPISGHNTLYWYLQNLGQGPELLIRYENEEAVDDSQLPKDRFSAERLKGVDSTLKIQPAELGDSAVYLCASSLGAGEGPDTQYFGPGTRLTVL.

This chain links TRBV19 with TRBJ2-1, with D possibly TRBD1 on 5 matching bases. Trimming pared 5 bases from V and 0 bases from J, leaving 8 bases between. The CDR3 totals 14 residues. From germline, CDR1 is LNHDA and CDR2 SQIVND (reference sequence). The CDR3 here is CASSQGSSYNEQFF. The CDR3 nucleotides read TGTGCCAGTAGTCAGGGCAGCTCCTACAATGAGCAGTTCTTC.

This clone was seen once. J is TRBJ2-7 and V is TRBV14; no clear D. CDR1 and CDR2 from the germline V gene are SGHDN and FVKESK. This CDR3 is built from 18 residues. Trimming removed 1 base at V and 3 bases at J, with 22 bases between. The CDR3 DNA sequence: TGTGCCAGCAGCCAAGGCATTCCGGGCCACCCCCCTCTCTACGAGCAGTACTTC. It codes for CASSQGIPGHPPLYEQYF.

The V and J genes are TRBV19 and TRBJ2-1, with 8 bases aligning to TRBD2. Germline V gives CDR1 LNHDA, CDR2 SQIVND (reference sequence). The length of the CDR3 is 16 residues. V was clipped by 6 bases and J by 7 bases; unmatched bases: 14. The DNA for the CDR3 is TGTGCCAGTAGCTCGCCGGGACTAGGGGCCCGTAATGAGCAGTTCTTC. As protein: CASSSPGLGARNEQFF.

This chain uses TRBV2 with TRBJ2-3; TRBD1 matches 7 bases. Trimming cost V 5 bases and J 4 bases; bases outside gene matches: 3. There are 13 residues in the CDR3. Per the germline V gene, CDR1 is SNHLY and CDR2 is FYNNEI. This chain's CDR3 is CASSLDRADTQYF. The CDR3 DNA sequence: TGTGCCAGCAGTCTCGACAGGGCAGATACGCAGTATTTT.

The V and J genes are TRBV10-1 and TRBJ2-3; 16 bases map to TRBD2. The trim removed 6 bases at V and 6 bases at J, leaving 6 bases unmatched. The CDR3 totals 16 residues. The germline V gene has CDR1 WNHNN and CDR2 SYGVQD (reference sequence). The CDR3 coding sequence is TGCGCCAGCAGCGGGACTAGCGGGAGGGCCGGGGATACGCAGTATTTT. This translates into CASSGTSGRAGDTQYF.

The chain combines TRBV20-1 with TRBJ2-5, with 10 bases lining up with TRBD2. Germline-derived CDR1 and CDR2 are DFQATT and SNEGSKA (reference sequence). CDR3 size: 10 residues. The CDR3 region is CATSGTTQYF. CDR3 in DNA: TGCGCAACTAGCGGGACGACCCAGTACTTC.

This chain joins TRBV20-1 and TRBJ1-5, with a weak D call TRBD1 (5 bases). Trimming shortened V by 3 bases and J by 1 base, and 16 bases separated the two germline ends. Germline CDR1 reads DFQATT; CDR2 reads SNEGSKA (reference sequence). The CDR3 loop spans 16 amino acids. The CDR3 here is CSASSRAWGSNQPQHF. The CDR3 region has the DNA TGCAGTGCTAGTTCCCGAGCCTGGGGGAGCAATCAGCCCCAGCATTTT.

The chain carries TRBV28 and TRBJ1-4, with 9 bases identical to TRBD1. V lost 5 bases and J lost 2; bases outside the gene matches: 3. Germline-derived CDR1 and CDR2 are MDHEN and SYDVKM. The CDR3 spans 15 residues. The CDR3 DNA reads as TGTGCCAGCAGTGATACAGGGGGCACTAATGAAAAACTGTTTTTT. It translates to CASSDTGGTNEKLFF.

The rearrangement links TRBV29-1 to TRBJ2-1, with TRBD2 matching over 11 bases. J was trimmed by 9 bases and V by 4 bases; bases with no gene match: 5. Germline assignment: CDR1 SQVTM and CDR2 ANQGSEA. CDR3 length: 13 residues. CDR3 coding DNA: TGCAGCGTTGTGGCTAGCGGGAGGTTTGAGCAGTTCTTC. Translated, it gives CSVVASGRFEQFF.

The chain recombines TRBV19 with TRBJ2-7, with 9 bases identical to TRBD1. The germline gives CDR1 LNHDA, CDR2 SQIVND (reference sequence). This CDR3 spans 15 amino acids. Unmatched junction bases numbered 8, after V lost 3 bases and J lost 5 bases. The CDR3 nucleotides read TGTGCCAGTAGTATGGGGGGACAGGGCACCAACGAGCAGTACTTC. Translation: CASSMGGQGTNEQYF.

The CDR3 spells CSVEGGLADTQYF. The CDR3 DNA follows: TGCAGCGTTGAAGGTGGACTTGCAGATACGCAGTATTTT. The rearrangement uses TRBV29-1 and TRBJ2-3, with D perhaps matching TRBD2 (5 bases). The CDR3 has 13 residues. V shed 1 base and J shed 4 bases, with 9 bases lying between them. Looked up from germline, CDR1 is SQVTM and CDR2 is ANQGSEA.

The V and J genes are TRBV14 and TRBJ1-3; D uncertain. Trimming shortened V by 0 bases and J by 0 bases, and 9 bases separated the two germline ends. Per germline, CDR1 SGHDN and CDR2 FVKESK. There are 16 residues in the CDR3. The CDR3, as DNA: TGTGCCAGCAGCCAAGATTTGGGATACTCTGGAAACACCATATATTTT. Translated: CASSQDLGYSGNTIYF.

The rearrangement uses TRBV10-1 and TRBJ2-2; D may be TRBD2 (6 bases). Between the trimmed V and J ends, which lost 0 bases and 4 bases, there was a span of 15 bases. The CDR3 runs 17 residues. The germline V gene encodes CDR1 WNHNN and CDR2 SYGVQD (reference sequence). The CDR3: CASSESPGLLTTGELFF. The CDR3 DNA follows: TGCGCCAGCAGTGAGTCCCCGGGACTCCTTACCACCGGGGAGCTGTTTTTT.

The rearrangement links TRBV5-1 to TRBJ1-5; D possibly corresponds to TRBD1 (6 bases). Trimming shortened V by 0 bases and J by 1 base, and 8 bases separated the two germline ends. CDR1 is SGHRS and CDR2 is YFSETQ in the germline V gene. The CDR3 loop spans 15 amino acids. This chain's CDR3 is CASSLAGVSNQPQHF. The DNA for the CDR3 is TGCGCCAGCAGCTTGGCAGGGGTGAGCAATCAGCCCCAGCATTTT.

The V gene is TRBV28, the J gene TRBJ2-1, with D possibly matching TRBD1 (5 bases). The V end lost 3 bases, the J end lost 5 bases, and 8 bases lay between the germline ends. The CDR3 spans 13 residues. The germline gives CDR1 MDHEN, CDR2 SYDVKM. Here the CDR3 reads CASSLGRNNEQFF. CDR3 sequence (DNA): TGTGCCAGCAGTTTGGGGCGGAACAATGAGCAGTTCTTC.

The chain links TRBV11-2 to TRBJ2-2; possibly TRBD2 for D (5 bases). This CDR3 comprises 13 residues. Germline values: CDR1 SGHAT, CDR2 FQNNGV. V lost 0 bases and J lost 8, with 7 bases in between. The CDR3 DNA sequence: TGTGCCAGCAGCTTAGATCGGGGTGGGGAGCTGTTTTTT. Translation: CASSLDRGGELFF.

Concerning this clone: The sample holds other DNA sequences that translate to the same CDR3. The rearrangement joins TRBV12-3 or TRBV12-4 to TRBJ2-5; D is ambiguous. V shed 3 bases and J shed 5 bases, with 4 bases lying between them. The CDR3 consists of 11 residues. This chain's CDR3 is CASSLEETQYF. CDR3 coding DNA: TGTGCCAGCAGTTTGGAGGAGACCCAGTACTTC.